These 9 T cell receptor beta chains were sequenced from one sample in a study of CD8 T cells in Susac syndrome. Random hexamers were used to reverse transcribe an amount of 0.5 to 1 ug RNA. TCRdb called the immunoSEQ multiplex PCR reads again in MiXCR, with one record for every CDR3 protein. The profile shows about 400,000 distinct CDR3 sequences, around 85% of them singletons. What was sequenced was CD8+ T cells from PBMCs. The receptors here all came from a human donor with multiple sclerosis.

This rearrangement joins TRBV7-8 to TRBJ1-5, with D uncertain. CDR1 and CDR2 (germline): SGHVS, FQNEAQ. The CDR3 has 15 amino acids. Trimming cost V 6 bases and J 2 bases, with 14 bases left between them. The CDR3 protein is CASRAGRLGNQPQHF. The DNA for the CDR3 is TGTGCCAGCAGGGCCGGGCGCTTAGGCAATCAGCCCCAGCATTTT.

This clonotype showed up just once. V gene TRBV7-9 combines with J gene TRBJ2-7, with TRBD1 identical over 7 bases. The CDR3 is 14 residues long. Germline CDR1 reads SEHNR; CDR2 reads FQNEAQ (reference sequence). The J segment lost 5 bases and the V segment lost 2 bases, leaving 6 bases of the junction unmatched. CDR3 coding DNA: TGTGCCAGCAGCTTAACAGACAGGGTCCACGAGCAGTACTTC. This codes for CASSLTDRVHEQYF. The whole variable domain, filled in from reference TRBV7-9 and TRBJ2-7, reads DTGVSQNPRHKITKRGQNVTFRCDPISEHNRLYWYRQTLGQGPEFLTYFQNEAQLEKSRLLSDRFSAERPKGSFSTLEIQRTEQGDSAMYLCASSLTDRVHEQYFGPGTRLTVT.

The rearrangement links TRBV19 to TRBJ1-3; TRBD1 is a possible D gene (5 bases). The germline V gene encodes CDR1 LNHDA and CDR2 SQIVND (reference sequence). The ends were cut back, 7 bases at V and 2 bases at J, with 18 bases in the middle. The CDR3 is 16 amino acids. For the CDR3, the DNA is TGTGCCAGTATCGAATCTCCGGGGCATCCTGGAAACACCATATATTTT. This translates into CASIESPGHPGNTIYF.

The rearrangement joins TRBV12-3 or TRBV12-4 to TRBJ2-7; D remains unclear. V was pared by 1 base and J by 6 bases, with 10 bases between. The CDR3 runs to 13 residues. In DNA, the CDR3 is TGTGCCAGCAGTTTAGGTTCAATTGGCGAGCAGTACTTC. It encodes CASSLGSIGEQYF.

The rearrangement joins TRBV4-1 to TRBJ1-5, with D perhaps matching TRBD1 (5 bases). Germline V gene sequence: CDR1 MGHRA, CDR2 YSYEKL. This CDR3 is 16 amino acids long. V lost 1 base and J lost 0, with 10 bases in between. CDR3 nucleotide sequence: TGCGCCAGCAGCCAAGTCGACAGTAATAGCAATCAGCCCCAGCATTTT. This translates into CASSQVDSNSNQPQHF.

The chain links TRBV12-3 or TRBV12-4 to TRBJ2-7; 12 bases fit TRBD2. The CDR3 has 15 residues. Germline trimming cut 5 bases from V and 1 base from J; bases unmatched to any gene: 3. CDR3 protein: CASSHGLAGSYEQYF. Written as DNA, the CDR3 is TGTGCCAGCAGTCACGGACTAGCGGGGTCCTACGAGCAGTACTTC.

The chain uses TRBV4-1 and TRBJ2-5, with 10 bases matching TRBD2. The germline V gene has CDR1 MGHRA and CDR2 YSYEKL. The CDR3 has 15 amino acids. V gave up 2 bases and J gave up 5 bases; unmatched junction bases: 5. The DNA of the CDR3 is TGCGCCAGCAGCCAACGAACTAGCGGGATGGAGACCCAGTACTTC. This gives the protein CASSQRTSGMETQYF.

A few counts support this clonotype. The CDR3 region has the DNA TGTGCCAGCAGTACACGATCCTACAATGAGCAGTTCTTC. Amino acids: CASSTRSYNEQFF. The chain carries TRBV27 and TRBJ2-1; D not resolved. The CDR3 extends over 13 amino acids. Germline values: CDR1 MNHEY, CDR2 SMNVEV (reference sequence). Trimming took 5 bases from V and 1 from J, leaving 6 bases between them.

The chain joins TRBV19 to TRBJ2-7; D not certain. The length of the CDR3 is 14 residues. V dropped 1 base and J dropped 4 bases, with 11 bases sitting between them. Germline CDR1 reads LNHDA; CDR2 reads SQIVND (reference sequence). The CDR3 sequence: CASSIGSDPYEQYF. In DNA, the CDR3 is TGTGCCAGTAGTATAGGTTCGGACCCTTACGAGCAGTACTTC.